Below, one T cell receptor beta chain is given with its context. Its antigen is unidentified. The sort gate was single viable CD3+CD4+CD8-CD45RO+ cells for memory CD4+ T cells. These data originate in a study of memory CD4+ T cells and cytomegalovirus serostatus. Losses at the gene ends were 5 bases for V and 5 bases for J; bases not matched to a gene: 13. The CDR3 has 16 residues. Germline V lookup: CDR1 SGHRS, CDR2 YFSETQ. Study-wide results and limits: Of 150 to 200 reported CMV TCRbeta sequences, about 67 were found in memory CD4+ repertoires. CMV serostatus prediction reached median AUC 0.95, or 0.91 with US-trained model.

Sequenced by immunoSEQ multiplex PCR; TCRdb stores in-frame clones only, minus some. The sample lists 55,000 to 75,000 clones, approximately 85% occurring once. The chain employs TRBV5-1 and TRBJ2-1; TRBD1 aligns across 7 bases. The source of this sequence is an adult in good health and CMV-seronegative. The sample comprised memory CD4+ T cells from blood. The CDR3 loop reads CASRPQGQLLDNEQFF. The CDR3 DNA is TGCGCCAGCAGGCCACAGGGGCAACTCTTGGACAATGAGCAGTTCTTC.